Listed below are T cell receptor beta chains from one sample, sequenced in a study of T cell responses to AZD1222 COVID-19 vaccine. Profiling relied on immunoSEQ multiplex PCR, and the TCRdb table lists in-frame clones only, not all of them. The top ten hold about 0.6% of the sample, which has 150,000 to 200,000 clones, 90% to 95% seen once. Source: peripheral blood, taken on day 0 of AZD1222 vaccination. The receptors were gathered from an adult in good health. Each CDR3 is given with its conserved first and last residue. Fields, in order: CDR3 length, clone size, D gene, V gene, J gene, CDR3 DNA, CDR3 protein. D genes are given only for firm matches. Only some rows state a clone size, as once, few, many or a class for expanded clones.

15	.	.	TRBV6-1	TRBJ2-1	TGTGCCAGCAGTGAAGGTGTGCTAGTTGGTGATGAGCAGTTCTTC	CASSEGVLVGDEQFF
15	.	.	TRBV5-1	TRBJ1-3	TGCGCCAGCAGCCCTCCGTACACCTCTGGAAACACCATATATTTT	CASSPPYTSGNTIYF
17	.	TRBD1	TRBV2	TRBJ1-6	TGTGCCAGCAGTGACAGGGGGCGCGTAGCCCATAATTCACCCCTCCACTTT	CASSDRGRVAHNSPLHF
14	.	TRBD1	TRBV6-5	TRBJ1-1	TGTGCCACCTTCCCGGGACAGAGGATTTCTGAAGCTTTCTTT	CATFPGQRISEAFF
12	.	.	TRBV2	TRBJ1-5	TGTGCCAGCTCGGATCATTATCAGCCCCAGCATTTT	CASSDHYQPQHF
15	.	TRBD1	TRBV4-2	TRBJ1-3	TGTGCCAGCAGCCAAGGGGACAGACCGGGAAACACCATATATTTT	CASSQGDRPGNTIYF
12	.	.	TRBV6-1	TRBJ2-1	TGTGCCAGCAGTGAAACAGAGATTCGGCAGTTCTTC	CASSETEIRQFF
13	.	.	TRBV24-1	TRBJ2-1	TGTGCCACAGAGGGAGACAGGCACAATGAGCAGTTCTTC	CATEGDRHNEQFF
14	.	TRBD1	TRBV5-1	TRBJ1-1	TGCGCCAGCAGCTCCCAGGGGGCCGACACTGAAGCTTTCTTT	CASSSQGADTEAFF
14	.	.	TRBV20-1	TRBJ1-5	TGCAGTGCTAGTCCGGGGGCGACCAATCAGCCCCAGCATTTT	CSASPGATNQPQHF
14	few	.	TRBV6-4	TRBJ1-1	TGTGCCAGCAGCCCGAGTGGGGGTTCCACTGAAGCTTTCTTT	CASSPSGGSTEAFF
15	.	.	TRBV5-1	TRBJ2-1	TGCGCCAGCAGCTTGGCAAGGGAATGGTACAATGAGCAGTTCTTC	CASSLAREWYNEQFF
13	.	.	TRBV28	TRBJ1-1	TGTGCCAGCAGAATTTCCCAGGACGGTGAAGCTTTCTTT	CASRISQDGEAFF
17	once	TRBD2	TRBV6-2/TRBV6-3	TRBJ2-2	TGTGCCAGCAGCCCCGGGACTAGCGGGAGGCACACCGGGGAGCTGTTTTTT	CASSPGTSGRHTGELFF
14	.	.	TRBV5-1	TRBJ2-3	TGCGCCAGCAGCTTGGTAGGGCGGGCAGATACGCAGTATTTT	CASSLVGRADTQYF
16	.	TRBD1	TRBV5-1	TRBJ1-5	TGCGCCAGCAGCCCGGGGGGGACAGGGCGAAATCAGCCCCAGCATTTT	CASSPGGTGRNQPQHF
13	.	.	TRBV12-3/TRBV12-4	TRBJ1-6	TGTGCCAGCAGTTTGGAGGTCCGTTCACCCCTCCACTTT	CASSLEVRSPLHF
15	.	.	TRBV19	TRBJ1-3	TGTGCCAGTTCTGAGCGTGGCGTAGGTGGAAACACCATATATTTT	CASSERGVGGNTIYF
17	.	TRBD1	TRBV7-9	TRBJ1-1	TGTGCCAGCAGCCTACGAACTGGACAGGTCTTGAACACTGAAGCTTTCTTT	CASSLRTGQVLNTEAFF
15	.	TRBD1	TRBV27	TRBJ2-5	TGTGCCAGCAGTCGGACAGGGCGGAGTAAAGAGACCCAGTACTTC	CASSRTGRSKETQYF
17	.	.	TRBV27	TRBJ1-5	TGTGCCAGCAGCAATAGACAGCAAAGGCTGCAAGGTTGGCCCCAGCATTTT	CASSNRQQRLQGWPQHF
16	.	TRBD2	TRBV29-1	TRBJ2-1	TGCAGCGTTGATATTCAAACTAGCGGGAGGGCTCGGGAGCAGTTCTTC	CSVDIQTSGRAREQFF
14	.	.	TRBV29-1	TRBJ2-7	TGCAGCGTTCTTGGCGGAGGGCGATCCTACGAGCAGTACTTC	CSVLGGGRSYEQYF
12	.	.	TRBV29-1	TRBJ2-1	TGCAGCGTTAACACAGGGACCCGCGAGCAGTTCTTC	CSVNTGTREQFF
15	.	.	TRBV10-3	TRBJ2-3	TGTGCCATCGGGCGGAGGGACCTTAGCACAGATACGCAGTATTTT	CAIGRRDLSTDTQYF
15	.	.	TRBV5-4	TRBJ1-1	TGTGCCAGCAGCTACGGGGGACCGAAGAACACTGAAGCTTTCTTT	CASSYGGPKNTEAFF
16	.	TRBD2	TRBV15	TRBJ2-2	TGTGCCACCAGCAGAGGGAATAGCGGGAGGACCGGGGAGCTGTTTTTT	CATSRGNSGRTGELFF
15	.	TRBD2	TRBV5-4	TRBJ2-3	TGTGCCAGCAGCTTAACTGCGGGAGGCACAGATACGCAGTATTTT	CASSLTAGGTDTQYF
14	.	.	TRBV5-1	TRBJ2-1	TGCGCCAGTAGTCTCAGGGCAGTCAACAATGAGCAGTTCTTC	CASSLRAVNNEQFF
15	once	.	TRBV6-1	TRBJ1-6	TGTGCCAGCAGTGAATTCGACCCCCGGGCTTCACCCCTCCACTTT	CASSEFDPRASPLHF
13	once	.	TRBV11-3	TRBJ1-1	TGTGCCAGCAGCTTATTTGAAACCAGAGAGGCTTTCTTT	CASSLFETREAFF
14	.	.	TRBV4-1	TRBJ1-1	TGCGCCAGCAGCCTTGACCGGATGAACACTGAAGCTTTCTTT	CASSLDRMNTEAFF
13	.	.	TRBV6-1	TRBJ1-2	TGTGCCAGCAGTGAAGCCGCAAACTATGGCTACACCTTC	CASSEAANYGYTF
15	.	.	TRBV5-1	TRBJ2-3	TGCGCCAGCAGCTTATACTTGGGGCAGGCAGATACGCAGTATTTT	CASSLYLGQADTQYF
17	.	.	TRBV27	TRBJ2-3	TGTGCCAGCAGTTTGCGGGCCCCTGCCACATCCACAGATACGCAGTATTTT	CASSLRAPATSTDTQYF
13	few	.	TRBV3-1/TRBV3-2	TRBJ2-5	TGTGCCAGCAGCCAAAGTGCGCCCTGGACCCAGTACTTC	CASSQSAPWTQYF
16	once	.	TRBV6-1	TRBJ1-4	TGTGCCAGCAGTGGGTCCTACCAATATGGTAATGAAAAACTGTTTTTT	CASSGSYQYGNEKLFF
16	.	TRBD2	TRBV11-3	TRBJ2-1	TGTGCCAGCAGCTTAAGTGGGCTAGCGGGAGGTGGTGAGCAGTTCTTC	CASSLSGLAGGGEQFF
17	.	TRBD2	TRBV4-1	TRBJ2-3	TGCGCCAGCAGCCAAAAGGGACTAGCGGGAGGGGGTGATACGCAGTATTTT	CASSQKGLAGGGDTQYF
14	.	TRBD1	TRBV15	TRBJ2-5	TGTGCCACCAGCAGGGACAGGGGGCGGGAGACCCAGTACTTC	CATSRDRGRETQYF
13	.	TRBD1	TRBV7-8	TRBJ1-2	TGTGCCAGCAGCCAGGACAGGGAGGCTGGCTACACCTTC	CASSQDREAGYTF
17	once	TRBD2	TRBV5-4	TRBJ2-3	TGTGCCAGCAGCTTGGTGGCTAGCGGGAGCCACACAGATACGCAGTATTTT	CASSLVASGSHTDTQYF
14	.	.	TRBV10-3	TRBJ1-2	TGTGCCATCAGTGACGCAGGCACTAACTATGGCTACACCTTC	CAISDAGTNYGYTF
15	.	TRBD2	TRBV19	TRBJ2-1	TGTGCCAGTAGCCCCCGCGGGGGGTCCTACAATGAGCAGTTCTTC	CASSPRGGSYNEQFF
18	.	.	TRBV7-8	TRBJ2-6	TGTGCCAGCAGCAAAACACCGGACAGTTACTCTGGGGCCAACGTCCTGACTTTC	CASSKTPDSYSGANVLTF
13	.	.	TRBV12-3/TRBV12-4	TRBJ2-2	TGTGCCAGCAGTCGGACCGGAATGAGGGAGCTGTTTTTT	CASSRTGMRELFF
15	.	.	TRBV6-5	TRBJ1-6	TGTGCCAGCAGTCCCGGGACTACTTCTAATTCACCCCTCCACTTT	CASSPGTTSNSPLHF
15	.	.	TRBV13	TRBJ1-6	TGTGCCAGCAGCGCCCTAGGGGAGGGCTCTTCACCCCTCCACTTT	CASSALGEGSSPLHF
15	.	.	TRBV10-3	TRBJ1-2	TGTGCCATCAGTGAGACACAGGGACCCAGTTATGGCTACACCTTC	CAISETQGPSYGYTF
9	.	.	TRBV28	TRBJ2-7	TGTGCCAGCGGGTACGAGCAGTACTTC	CASGYEQYF
13	.	TRBD2	TRBV3-1/TRBV3-2	TRBJ2-1	TGTGCCAGCAGTTTAAGACTAGCGGGTGAGCAGTTCTTC	CASSLRLAGEQFF
13	.	.	TRBV5-4	TRBJ2-1	TGTGCCAGCAGCGGGGCCAGTGGGAATGAGCAGTTCTTC	CASSGASGNEQFF
19	.	.	TRBV5-4	TRBJ2-1	TGTGCCAGCAGCAACTTTCGTATTCGGGGCGGTGGGGCCTACAATGAGCAGTTCTTC	CASSNFRIRGGGAYNEQFF